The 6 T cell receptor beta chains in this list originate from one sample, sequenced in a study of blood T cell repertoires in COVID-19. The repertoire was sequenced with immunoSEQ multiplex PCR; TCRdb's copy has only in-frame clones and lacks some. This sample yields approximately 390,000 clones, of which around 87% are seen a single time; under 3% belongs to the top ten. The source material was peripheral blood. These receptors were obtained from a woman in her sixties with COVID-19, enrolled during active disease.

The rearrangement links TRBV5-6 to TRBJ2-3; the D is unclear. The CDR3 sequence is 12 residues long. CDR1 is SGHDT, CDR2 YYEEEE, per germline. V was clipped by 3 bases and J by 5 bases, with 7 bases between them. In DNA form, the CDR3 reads TGTGCCAGCAGCTCAGCAGGAGATACGCAGTATTTT. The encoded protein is CASSSAGDTQYF.

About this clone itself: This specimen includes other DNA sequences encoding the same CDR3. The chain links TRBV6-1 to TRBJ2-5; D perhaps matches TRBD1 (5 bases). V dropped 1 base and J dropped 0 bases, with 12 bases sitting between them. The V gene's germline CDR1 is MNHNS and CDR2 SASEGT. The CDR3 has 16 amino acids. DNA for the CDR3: TGTGCCAGCAGTGAAGGGGGCACGAGGTACCAAGAGACCCAGTACTTC. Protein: CASSEGGTRYQETQYF.

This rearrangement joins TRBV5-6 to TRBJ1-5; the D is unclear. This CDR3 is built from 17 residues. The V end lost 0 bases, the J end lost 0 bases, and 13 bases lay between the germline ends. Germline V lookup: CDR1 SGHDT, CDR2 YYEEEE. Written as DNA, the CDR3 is TGTGCCAGCAGCTTGGGCATCGAGTCTTATAGCAATCAGCCCCAGCATTTT. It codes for CASSLGIESYSNQPQHF.

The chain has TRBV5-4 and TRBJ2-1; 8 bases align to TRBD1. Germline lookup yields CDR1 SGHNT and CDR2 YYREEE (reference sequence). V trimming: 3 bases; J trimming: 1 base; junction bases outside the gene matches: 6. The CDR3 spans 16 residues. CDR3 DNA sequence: TGTGCCAGCAGCTCATGGACAGGGTGGTCCTACAATGAGCAGTTCTTC. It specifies CASSSWTGWSYNEQFF.

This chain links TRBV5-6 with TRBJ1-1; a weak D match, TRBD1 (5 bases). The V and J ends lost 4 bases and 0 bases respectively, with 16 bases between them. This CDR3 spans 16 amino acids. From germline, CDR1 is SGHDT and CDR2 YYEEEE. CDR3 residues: CASSPDGGALNTEAFF. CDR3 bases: TGTGCCAGCAGCCCCGACGGCGGGGCCCTGAACACTGAAGCTTTCTTT.

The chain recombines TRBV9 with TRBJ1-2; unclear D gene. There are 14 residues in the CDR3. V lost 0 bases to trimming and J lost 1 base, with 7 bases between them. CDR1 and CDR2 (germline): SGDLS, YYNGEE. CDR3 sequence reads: CASSVARGNYGYTF. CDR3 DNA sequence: TGTGCCAGCAGCGTAGCTCGGGGTAACTATGGCTACACCTTC.